The 21 T cell receptor beta chains reported below all come from one sample, sequenced in a study of Ad26.COV2.S vaccination and SARS-CoV-2 variants. Documented treatment: around 19 received Ad26.COV2.S at low or high dose, single or two shots; a few received placebo; per-sample allocation not given. Collection of samples fell on day 63 after the first vaccine or placebo injection. Repertoires were generated with immunoSEQ multiplex PCR, while TCRdb's copy carries only in-frame clones and drops some. The sample yields approximately 300,000 clones, about 82% seen once. The sample in question was peripheral blood, obtained in a trial of Ad26.COV2.S vaccine versus placebo. These receptors came from a person between 18 and 65 years old who received the Ad26.COV2.S COVID-19 vaccine or a placebo.

The chain links TRBV7-9 to TRBJ2-3; 8 nucleotides agree with TRBD2. This CDR3 is built from 14 residues. The junction had 12 bases not matched to a gene; V was cut back by 3 bases and J by 13 bases. CDR1 and CDR2 (germline): SEHNR, FQNEAQ (reference sequence). The CDR3: CASSFVTGGKEKYF. The CDR3 coding sequence is TGTGCCAGCAGCTTTGTGACGGGGGGGAAAGAAAAGTATTTT.

This sequence joins TRBV29-1 and TRBJ2-3; D not certain. The CDR3 length is 11 residues. Per the germline V gene, CDR1 is SQVTM and CDR2 is ANQGSEA. V lost 8 bases to trimming and J lost 0 bases, with 6 bases between them. The CDR3 coding sequence is TGCAGCTCAACTAGCACAGATACGCAGTATTTT. Translation: CSSTSTDTQYF.

The chain combines TRBV14 with TRBJ2-1; 9 nucleotides match TRBD1. The CDR3 is 16 residues long. The J segment lost 3 bases and the V segment lost 5 bases, leaving 8 bases of the junction unmatched. The germline V gene encodes CDR1 SGHDN and CDR2 FVKESK. Here the CDR3 reads CASSTRQGVNYNEQFF. Written as DNA, the CDR3 is TGTGCCAGCAGCACGCGACAGGGGGTAAACTACAATGAGCAGTTCTTC.

This chain connects TRBV6-5 to TRBJ2-5; D is ambiguous. This CDR3 contains 13 residues. Trimming removed 0 bases at V and 5 bases at J, with 7 bases between. Germline V CDR1 and CDR2: MNHEY, SVGAGI. In nucleotides, the CDR3 is TGTGCCAGCAGTTACTCGGGGTGGGAGACCCAGTACTTC. Amino acids: CASSYSGWETQYF.

This clone was counted a single time. This chain links TRBV2 with TRBJ2-5, with 8 nucleotides matching TRBD2. There are 13 residues in the CDR3. The V and J ends lost 7 bases and 9 bases, in that order; junction bases with no gene match: 10. Looked up from germline, CDR1 is SNHLY and CDR2 is FYNNEI. CDR3 in DNA: TGTGCCAGCAATGTAGCGGGGATCTTGGCCCAGTACTTC. Amino acids: CASNVAGILAQYF.

CDR3: CASSLHTHNEQFF. The CDR3 bases are TGTGCCAGCAGTTTACATACCCACAATGAGCAGTTCTTC. The chain combines TRBV12-3 or TRBV12-4 with TRBJ2-1; no clear D. This CDR3 spans 13 amino acids. Trimming shortened V by 2 bases and J by 5 bases, and 7 bases separated the two germline ends.

The V gene is TRBV5-1, the J gene TRBJ2-3; no reliable D call. The CDR3 contains 14 residues. Germline V gene lookup returns CDR1 SGHRS and CDR2 YFSETQ. The V gene lost 1 base and the J gene lost 0 bases, with 6 bases spanning the gap. CDR3 residues: CASSLWRSTDTQYF. DNA for the CDR3: TGCGCCAGCAGCTTGTGGCGGAGCACAGATACGCAGTATTTT.

CDR3 DNA: TGTGCCAGCAGCCGGGTCGCCAATTCACCCCTCCACTTT. This sequence encodes CASSRVANSPLHF. The chain is built from TRBV12-3 or TRBV12-4 and TRBJ1-6; D call uncertain. CDR3 size: 13 residues. The V gene lost 6 bases and the J gene lost 7 bases, with 10 bases spanning the gap.

The chain uses TRBV18 and TRBJ1-2; D is unresolved. CDR3 size: 14 residues. Germline V gene data show CDR1 as KGHSH and CDR2 as LQKENI. V was pared by 0 bases and J by 8 bases, with 13 bases between. The CDR3 loop reads CASSPPNPLSGYTF. CDR3 sequence (DNA): TGTGCCAGCTCACCACCAAATCCCCTATCGGGCTACACCTTC.

The chain recombines TRBV29-1 with TRBJ1-4; TRBD1 is a possible D gene (6 bases). V lost 4 bases, J lost 6 bases, and 18 bases lay in between. Germline lookup yields CDR1 SQVTM and CDR2 ANQGSEA. The CDR3 sequence is 15 residues long. CDR3 coding DNA: TGCAGCGTTGGGTCGCCTTCAGGGACATATGAAAAACTGTTTTTT. Translation: CSVGSPSGTYEKLFF.

A single count supports this clone. The V gene is TRBV30, the J gene TRBJ1-2; maybe TRBD1 (5 bases). Germline V CDR1 and CDR2: GTSNPN, SVGIG (reference sequence). The V end was cut by 4 bases, the J end by 1 base, with 7 bases between. The CDR3 has 12 residues. The DNA of the CDR3 is TGTGCCTGGAAGACAGTTAACTATGGCTACACCTTC. Its translation: CAWKTVNYGYTF.

This chain links TRBV9 with TRBJ2-7; the match to TRBD2 covers 9 bases. Trimming took 0 bases from V and 3 from J; bases not matched to a gene: 4. Germline CDR1 is SGDLS and CDR2 is YYNGEE. This CDR3 comprises 15 residues. CDR3 sequence reads: CASSVGLAGNYEQYF. In nucleotides, the CDR3 is TGTGCCAGCAGCGTAGGCCTAGCGGGGAACTACGAGCAGTACTTC.

Only one count was recorded for this clone. J is TRBJ1-1 and V is TRBV29-1; 8 nucleotides match TRBD1. J gave up 4 bases and V 5 bases, and 9 bases lay outside the gene matches. Germline CDR1 reads SQVTM; CDR2 reads ANQGSEA. The CDR3 runs 14 residues. Here the CDR3 reads CSVNRQGSGTEAFF. CDR3 in DNA: TGCAGCGTTAACCGACAGGGGTCGGGCACTGAAGCTTTCTTT.

This clone was found a few times. The J gene is TRBJ2-1, the V gene TRBV6-2 or TRBV6-3; no firm D call. Trimming stripped 6 bases from V and 9 bases from J, with 12 bases between. The CDR3 consists of 12 residues. Looked up from germline, CDR1 is MNHEY and CDR2 is SVGEGT. In DNA, the CDR3 is TGTGCCAGCAGCCGGCAGGCGACTGAGCAGTTCTTC. Amino acids: CASSRQATEQFF.

J is TRBJ1-2 and V is TRBV21-1; whether TRBD1, the table's D call, matches the DNA was not checked. TRBV21-1 is designated a pseudogene. The CDR3 has 14 amino acids. CDR3 in amino acids: CASSPGTGGDGYTF. CDR3 nucleotides: TGTGCCAGCAGTCCCGGGACAGGGGGTGATGGCTACACCTTC.

The rearrangement uses TRBV6-5 and TRBJ2-3; D may be TRBD2 (6 bases). The V gene's germline CDR1 is MNHEY and CDR2 SVGAGI. There are 14 residues in the CDR3. V was cut by 7 bases and J by 8 bases, with 19 bases left in between. The CDR3 protein is CASIFSLGGGTQYF. The CDR3, as DNA: TGTGCCAGCATTTTTTCCCTGGGGGGAGGTACGCAGTATTTT.

The chain carries TRBV5-4 and TRBJ1-6, with D uncertain. Trimming took 0 bases from V and 9 from J, leaving 7 bases between them. The CDR3 runs to 13 residues. Germline V gene lookup returns CDR1 SGHNT and CDR2 YYREEE (reference sequence). The CDR3 DNA follows: TGTGCCAGCAGCTTGGGGTCCCCTTCACCCCTCCACTTT. This codes for CASSLGSPSPLHF.

This clone is a singleton in its sample. The V gene is TRBV6-5, the J gene TRBJ1-5; D gene uncertain. The CDR3 is 14 amino acids. V lost 4 bases, J lost 11 bases, and 18 bases lay in between. Looked up from germline, CDR1 is MNHEY and CDR2 is SVGAGI. The CDR3, as DNA: TGTGCCAGCAGTTTAAGATTTCCCGTGGGAGCCCAGCATTTT. Protein: CASSLRFPVGAQHF.

This clone was observed once. This chain uses TRBV7-2 with TRBJ1-6; 7 positions match TRBD1. CDR3 length: 16 amino acids. Germline CDR1 SGHTA, CDR2 FQGNSA. Unmatched junction bases numbered 13, after V lost 4 bases and J lost 10 bases. The CDR3 DNA reads TGTGCCAGCAGCTGGAGCGCGACAGGGAGGAGGTCACCCCTCCACTTT. It specifies CASSWSATGRRSPLHF.

The V and J genes are TRBV3-1 (or the pseudogene TRBV3-2) and TRBJ2-5, with D hard to call. V lost 2 bases to trimming and J lost 7 bases, with 11 bases between them. Germline CDR1 and CDR2: LGHDT and YNNKEL (reference sequence). There are 13 residues in the CDR3. CDR3 protein: CASSQNRVGTQYF. CDR3 DNA: TGTGCCAGCAGCCAAAATAGGGTGGGGACCCAGTACTTC.

The chain uses TRBV2 and TRBJ2-2, with unresolved D. Trimming stripped 6 bases from V and 2 bases from J, with 7 bases between. This CDR3 is built from 13 residues. The germline gives CDR1 SNHLY, CDR2 FYNNEI. The CDR3 region is CASRPQNTGELFF. The DNA for the CDR3 is TGTGCCAGCAGGCCTCAAAACACCGGGGAGCTGTTTTTT.